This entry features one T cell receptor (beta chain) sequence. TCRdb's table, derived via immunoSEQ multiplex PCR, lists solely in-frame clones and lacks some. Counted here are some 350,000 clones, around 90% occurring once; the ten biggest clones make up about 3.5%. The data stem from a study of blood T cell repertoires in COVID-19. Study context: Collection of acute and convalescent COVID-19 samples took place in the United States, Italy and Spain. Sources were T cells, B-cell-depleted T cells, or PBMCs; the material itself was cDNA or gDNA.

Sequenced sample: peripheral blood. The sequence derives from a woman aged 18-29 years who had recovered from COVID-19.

The CDR3 DNA is TGTGCCAGCAGCTTGCCCCTAGTTATTAATGAGCAGTTCTTC. This sequence encodes CASSLPLVINEQFF. The V and J genes are TRBV7-2 and TRBJ2-1, with D uncertain. The germline gives CDR1 SGHTA, CDR2 FQGNSA. CDR3 length: 14 amino acids. Trimming left V 3 bases short and J 7 bases short, with 13 bases between.